These 19 T cell receptor beta chains came from one sample sequenced in a study of T cell responses to AZD1222 COVID-19 vaccine (dated by TCRdb to the early 2020s). According to the study, the label for this sample's time point signals: baseline before first vaccination. Library method: the immunoSEQ multiplex PCR assay. As stored in TCRdb, this immuneACCESS dataset retains in-frame rearrangements with V and J assigned. A fraction of the clones does not appear; measured against another copy, unresolved V genes explain less than half of the discrepancy, and the remainder lacks a known reason. The sample table lists more than 140,000 clones, roughly 88% of them with a count of one. Of the sample, 2% to 2.5% falls within the top ten clones. Specimen: peripheral blood, collected on day 0 of AZD1222 vaccination. The receptor source for this set is an adult in good health.

This clone showed up many times. This rearrangement joins TRBV25-1 to TRBJ1-1, with 7 bases fitting TRBD1. Trimming cost V 6 bases and J 3 bases; bases outside gene matches: 4. The CDR3 is made up of 13 amino acids. Germline V CDR1 and CDR2: MGHDK, SYGVNS. For the CDR3, the DNA is TGTGCCAGCAGCTCGACAGGGTACACTGAAGCTTTCTTT. Translation: CASSSTGYTEAFF.

The rearrangement uses TRBV6-5 and TRBJ2-5, with D unclear. Germline values: CDR1 MNHEY, CDR2 SVGAGI. The CDR3 covers 14 residues. The ends were cut back, 7 bases at V and 4 bases at J, with 16 bases in the middle. CDR3 bases: TGTGCCAGCACCACACCAGTTGGAGCAGAGACCCAGTACTTC. It codes for CASTTPVGAETQYF.

This clone was recorded once. This rearrangement joins TRBV5-8 to TRBJ1-3; D unresolved. CDR3 length: 16 residues. V lost 0 bases and J 4 bases, leaving 14 bases between the germline ends. Germline assignment: CDR1 SGHTS and CDR2 YDEGEE. The CDR3 bases are TGTGCCAGCAGCTTGGAAGGCGCAGGAGCAGGAAACACCATATATTTT. Residues: CASSLEGAGAGNTIYF.

The chain links TRBV19 to TRBJ1-1; D remains ambiguous. Trimming took 5 bases from V and 1 from J, leaving 5 bases between them. CDR1 and CDR2 (germline): LNHDA, SQIVND (reference sequence). The CDR3 covers 12 residues. CDR3 amino acids: CASSFPNTEAFF. CDR3 coding DNA: TGTGCCAGTAGTTTCCCGAACACTGAAGCTTTCTTT.

The chain joins TRBV28 to TRBJ1-3; D remains unclear. The germline V gene encodes CDR1 MDHEN and CDR2 SYDVKM. There are 14 residues in the CDR3. V was trimmed by 2 bases and J by 4 bases, leaving 9 bases between them. Here the CDR3 DNA reads TGTGCCAGCAGTTTAAATCTGGGGGGAAACACCATATATTTT. Its translation is CASSLNLGGNTIYF. Full variable domain (remainder filled in from reference TRBV28 and TRBJ1-3): DVKVTQSSRYLVKRTGEKVFLECVQDMDHENMFWYRQDPGLGLRLIYFSYDVKMKEKGDIPEGYSVSREKKERFSLILESASTNQTSMYLCASSLNLGGNTIYFGEGSWLTVV.

The V gene is TRBV4-1, the J gene TRBJ2-1; TRBD2 agrees at 9 bases. Germline CDR1 is MGHRA and CDR2 is YSYEKL. The trim removed 0 bases at V and 8 bases at J, leaving 5 bases unmatched. The CDR3 is 15 residues long. The CDR3 spells CASSQDPGTSYEQFF. The CDR3 nucleotides are TGCGCCAGCAGCCAAGACCCCGGGACTAGCTATGAGCAGTTCTTC.

This clone showed up just once. The CDR3 bases are TGTGCCAGCAGCGTAGGGGTGGGAGGGAGCTCCTACGAGCAGTACTTC. Amino acids: CASSVGVGGSSYEQYF. V and J are TRBV9 and TRBJ2-7; 7 bases line up with TRBD2. This CDR3 has 16 amino acids. The V gene end was trimmed by 0 bases and the J gene end by 0 bases; junction bases not matched to a gene: 6. The V gene's germline CDR1 is SGDLS and CDR2 YYNGEE.

In this sample, this clone turned up a few times. V gene TRBV11-2 combines with J gene TRBJ2-7, with a tentative D call TRBD1 (5 bases). The length of the CDR3 is 15 residues. Germline V lookup: CDR1 SGHAT, CDR2 FQNNGV. Trimming took off 5 bases at V and 5 bases at J, with 19 bases between the two ends. Written as DNA, the CDR3 is TGTGCCAGCAGCGGATGGACACGGAAGATGGACGAGCAGTACTTC. Translated, it gives CASSGWTRKMDEQYF.

This sequence joins TRBV19 and TRBJ1-5; D ambiguous. The CDR3 contains 15 residues. V lost 3 bases and J lost 0, with 9 bases in between. The V gene's germline CDR1 is LNHDA and CDR2 SQIVND (reference sequence). The CDR3 sequence: CASSMSQISNQPQHF. For the CDR3, the DNA is TGTGCCAGTAGTATGTCCCAGATTAGCAATCAGCCCCAGCATTTT.

A single count supports this clone. The J gene is TRBJ1-1, the V gene TRBV19; maybe TRBD1 (5 bases). Trimming pared 9 bases from V and 3 bases from J, leaving 17 bases between. The CDR3 is 14 residues long. Germline V gene lookup returns CDR1 LNHDA and CDR2 SQIVND (reference sequence). The CDR3 nucleotides read TGTGCCAGGGGGCCTCTCTCATGGGACACTGAAGCTTTCTTT. Translated, it gives CARGPLSWDTEAFF. Combining the CDR3 with reference TRBV19 and TRBJ1-1 gives the whole variable domain DGGITQSPKYLFRKEGQNVTLSCEQNLNHDAMYWYRQDPGQGLRLIYYSQIVNDFQKGDIAEGYSVSREKKESFPLTVTSAQKNPTAFYLCARGPLSWDTEAFFGQGTRLTVV.

This sequence joins TRBV4-2 and TRBJ2-2; 13 nucleotides match TRBD2. Trimming took 0 bases from V and 9 from J; bases not matched to a gene: 13. The CDR3 spans 19 residues. Germline lookup yields CDR1 LGHNA and CDR2 YNFKEQ. The CDR3 nucleotides are TGTGCCAGCAGCCAAGATCGGGGACTAGCGGGGTCTTCTGAGCGGGAGCTGTTTTTT. Translated, it gives CASSQDRGLAGSSERELFF.

This clone was detected only a few times. This rearrangement joins TRBV7-3 to TRBJ2-3; the D is unclear. The germline gives CDR1 SGHTA, CDR2 FQGTGA. V shed 2 bases and J shed 6 bases, with 15 bases lying between them. The CDR3 runs 15 residues. The CDR3 protein is CASSLYGLSTDTQYF. The CDR3, as DNA: TGTGCCAGCAGCTTATACGGCCTCTCCACGGATACGCAGTATTTT.

The rearrangement links TRBV6-5 to TRBJ2-1; D is tentatively TRBD1 or TRBD2 (5 bases each). Germline values: CDR1 MNHEY, CDR2 SVGAGI. The CDR3 covers 15 residues. V lost 4 bases and J 7 bases, leaving 17 bases between the germline ends. The CDR3 bases are TGTGCCAGCAGTTTGGGACCCCGGGTGAGAAATGAGCAGTTCTTC. Its protein product is CASSLGPRVRNEQFF.

The chain carries TRBV28 and TRBJ1-5; 7 nucleotides align to TRBD1. Unmatched junction bases numbered 11, after V lost 7 bases and J lost 2 bases. This CDR3 comprises 16 residues. CDR1 is MDHEN and CDR2 is SYDVKM in the germline V gene. The CDR3 loop reads CASIPGGQLGNQPQHF. The DNA for the CDR3 is TGTGCCAGCATCCCCGGGGGACAGTTGGGCAATCAGCCCCAGCATTTT.

The chain carries TRBV12-5 and TRBJ1-2; weak D call: TRBD1 (5 bases). CDR1 LGHNT and CDR2 FRNRAP come from the germline V gene. Trimming took off 5 bases at V and 8 bases at J, with 21 bases between the two ends. CDR3 length: 15 residues. CDR3 region: CASGADHRTRLGYTF. The CDR3 DNA reads TGTGCTAGTGGTGCAGACCACAGGACGCGGTTGGGCTACACCTTC.

The chain joins TRBV19 to TRBJ2-3, with a possible D match to TRBD2 (6 bases). CDR1 is LNHDA and CDR2 is SQIVND in the germline V gene (reference sequence). The V gene lost 3 bases and the J gene lost 0 bases, with 19 bases spanning the gap. There are 18 residues in the CDR3. The CDR3 DNA reads TGTGCCAGTAGTATTACAGGAATAGCGGAAACTAGCACAGATACGCAGTATTTT. Translating it yields CASSITGIAETSTDTQYF.

The chain uses TRBV19 and TRBJ1-2; D perhaps matches TRBD1 (5 bases). The length of the CDR3 is 12 residues. The germline gives CDR1 LNHDA, CDR2 SQIVND (reference sequence). Deletions cut 5 bases from V and 5 bases from J, with 9 bases between. Here the CDR3 reads CASSGTGYGYTF. In DNA, the CDR3 is TGTGCCAGTAGTGGGACGGGTTATGGCTACACCTTC.

The V call is TRBV9, the J call TRBJ2-1; TRBD2 matches at 10 bases. The CDR3 contains 14 residues. Germline trimming cut 4 bases from V and 9 bases from J; bases unmatched to any gene: 7. CDR1 SGDLS and CDR2 YYNGEE come from the germline V gene. CDR3 amino acids: CASSTRTSGSEQFF. In nucleotides, the CDR3 is TGTGCCAGCAGCACCCGGACTAGCGGTTCTGAGCAGTTCTTC.

This clone was seen just once. V is TRBV9 and J is TRBJ2-4; 7 bases agree with TRBD1. CDR1 is SGDLS and CDR2 is YYNGEE in the germline V gene. V lost 5 bases, J lost 8 bases, and 10 bases stayed unmatched. The CDR3 spans 14 residues. In nucleotides, the CDR3 is TGTGCCAGCAGTATTGACAGGGTCGCCGACATTCAGTACTTC. This translates into CASSIDRVADIQYF.